The 10 T cell receptor beta chains presented below share a single source sample, sequenced in a study of blood T cell repertoires in COVID-19. Clones were sequenced by immunoSEQ multiplex PCR, and TCRdb holds only the in-frame ones, with some missing. The sample holds 50,000 to 65,000 clones; 81% are singletons and the top ten take over 4.5%. The sequencing input was peripheral blood. Receptors were obtained from a woman aged 60-75 years with acute or convalescent COVID-19.

This chain joins TRBV7-2 and TRBJ2-7, with D unresolved. Trimming cost V 3 bases and J 0 bases, with 9 bases left between them. This CDR3 has 14 amino acids. Per the germline V gene, CDR1 is SGHTA and CDR2 is FQGNSA. The CDR3 sequence is CASSLGRSSYEQYF. The CDR3 DNA sequence: TGTGCCAGCAGCTTGGGCAGAAGCTCCTACGAGCAGTACTTC.

About this clone: Other DNA sequences from this sample encode an identical CDR3 as well. The chain carries TRBV4-2 and TRBJ1-4, with 8 nucleotides matching TRBD1. The CDR3 is 15 amino acids. The junction had 3 bases not matched to a gene; V was cut back by 4 bases and J by 2 bases. CDR1 and CDR2 from the germline V gene are LGHNA and YNFKEQ. The CDR3 DNA follows: TGTGCCAGCAGCCCTAACAGGGGGACTAATGAAAAACTGTTTTTT. As protein: CASSPNRGTNEKLFF.

V and J are TRBV14 and TRBJ1-6; D gene uncertain. This CDR3 is built from 16 residues. Germline V gene data show CDR1 as SGHDN and CDR2 as FVKESK. V lost 0 bases and J lost 8, with 14 bases in between. The CDR3 loop is CASSQDRGYTYSPLHF. CDR3 bases: TGTGCCAGCAGCCAAGATCGGGGTTACACTTATTCACCCCTCCACTTT.

The chain combines TRBV7-8 with TRBJ1-5, with 7 nucleotides matching TRBD1. J gave up 6 bases and V 5 bases, and 7 bases lay outside the gene matches. The CDR3 covers 14 residues. CDR1 and CDR2 from the germline V gene are SGHVS and FQNEAQ. The CDR3 region has the DNA TGTGCCAGCAGCGCTACAGGGGCCCGTCAGCCCCAGCATTTT. It encodes CASSATGARQPQHF.

This clone has only a few counts. The chain has TRBV7-2 and TRBJ2-7; a possible D gene is TRBD1 (5 bases). Germline V gives CDR1 SGHTA, CDR2 FQGNSA. The germline V and J ends were trimmed by 1 base and 0 bases, with 10 bases remaining between them. The length of the CDR3 is 15 residues. The CDR3 spells CASSLGGVSSYEQYF. CDR3 bases: TGTGCCAGCAGCTTAGGGGGCGTGAGCTCCTACGAGCAGTACTTC. The entire variable domain, with the rest obtained from reference TRBV7-2 and TRBJ2-7, is as follows: GAGVSQSPSNKVTEKGKDVELRCDPISGHTALYWYRQSLGQGLEFLIYFQGNSAPDKSGLPSDRFSAERTGGSVSTLTIQRTQQEDSAVYLCASSLGGVSSYEQYFGPGTRLTVT.

J is TRBJ1-1 and V is TRBV7-2, with D perhaps matching TRBD1 (5 bases). The V and J ends lost 5 bases and 1 base respectively, with 14 bases between them. The CDR3 sequence is 15 residues long. Germline V gene lookup returns CDR1 SGHTA and CDR2 FQGNSA. CDR3 sequence reads: CASSLQSRANTEAFF. The CDR3 DNA reads as TGTGCCAGCAGCCTACAGAGCAGGGCGAACACTGAAGCTTTCTTT.

V gene TRBV19 combines with J gene TRBJ2-2; D possibly corresponds to TRBD2 (5 bases). The CDR3 is made up of 14 amino acids. Germline CDR1 and CDR2: LNHDA and SQIVND (reference sequence). V was pared by 11 bases and J by 0 bases, with 13 bases between. CDR3 loop: CAVPGRPNTGELFF. The CDR3 nucleotides are TGTGCCGTCCCGGGGAGACCGAACACCGGGGAGCTGTTTTTT.

The rearrangement uses TRBV9 and TRBJ2-1; TRBD1 agrees at 10 bases. Germline CDR1 and CDR2: SGDLS and YYNGEE. V lost 0 bases to trimming and J lost 8 bases; unmatched junction nucleotides: 8. The CDR3 contains 16 residues. The CDR3 sequence: CASSVATGQGYDEQFF. The CDR3 coding sequence is TGTGCCAGCAGCGTAGCTACGGGACAGGGGTACGATGAGCAGTTCTTC.

This chain joins TRBV12-3 or TRBV12-4 and TRBJ2-1; weak D call: TRBD2 (6 bases). The V gene lost 5 bases and the J gene lost 9 bases, with 14 bases spanning the gap. The CDR3 has 13 amino acids. CDR3 sequence (DNA): TGTGCCAGCAGTCCGACTAGTAGGGGTGAGCAGTTCTTC. Residues: CASSPTSRGEQFF.

The chain has TRBV24-1 and TRBJ2-3; the match to TRBD2 covers 7 bases. The CDR3 is 15 amino acids. The J segment lost 6 bases and the V segment lost 9 bases, leaving 14 bases of the junction unmatched. The germline gives CDR1 KGHDR, CDR2 SFDVKD. The DNA for the CDR3 is TGTGCCACCGGTTTTGAGCGGGGCCCAACGGATACGCAGTATTTT. This gives the protein CATGFERGPTDTQYF.